Listed below are T cell receptor beta chains from one sample, sequenced in a study of immune cell composition in non-small cell lung cancer. Data came from immunoSEQ multiplex PCR; TCRdb stores just in-frame clones and leaves some out. The sample has about 4,700 clones; over 60% are singletons. The sequencing sample was made of lung tumor tissue. The receptor set was obtained from a human donor with non-small cell lung cancer. The conserved cysteine and the conserved F or W are not part of the CDR3 here. Size is omitted from some rows. Given values are once, few, many or a class for expanded clones.

NA	TRBV6-5	ASSYGSGLADTQY
NA	TRBV27	ASGRDSYYEQY
NA	TRBV7-9	ASSLPGGYGYT
NA	TRBV7-2	ASSQSIGQFTEAF
NA	TRBV25-1	ASSDKLAGQDTQY
NA	TRBV5-1	ASSLDIGGGEKLF
NA	TRBV6-6	ASSYSQLGSYEQY
NA	TRBV6-1	ASRRLENTGELF
NA	TRBV18	ASPQGRGSYNEQF
NA	TRBV2	ASTSGEETQY
NA	TRBV19	ASSIQGANTIY
once	TRBV9	ASTQGPGTGVYGYT
NA	TRBV9	ASSPGTGSLGEQY
NA	TRBV7-6	ASSGHRGPQETQY
few	TRBV19	ASSIGQGGGYT
few	TRBV27	ASRTVGAGGQTDTQY
NA	TRBV5-4	ASSLAANYGYT
NA	TRBV18	ASSPEIHTDTQY
NA	TRBV9	ASSPRTSPHEQY
large	TRBV19	ASSTGLASTDTQY
NA	TRBV19	ASSIVAGGSTDTQY
NA	TRBV20-1	SAGALH
NA	TRBV19	ASSGHRADTQY
NA	TRBV5-4	ASRLASASTDTQY
few	TRBV5-5	ASSPLSSTDTQY
few	TRBV30	AWLADTQY
NA	TRBV4-3	ASSQITGAASPLH
once	TRBV7-2	ASSFRASGLTDTQY
NA	TRBV19	ASSIQGTDTQY
NA	TRBV11-2	ASSLDRQGVGTEAF
NA	TRBV4-1	ASSRTYQGGNQPQH
NA	TRBV9	ASSVVEAGGLNEQF
NA	TRBV2	ASSRSDKNQPQH
NA	TRBV4-3	ASSQVRGGRETQY
NA	TRBV5-1	ASSPGAGHTEAF
once	TRBV5-1	ASSLSGVGIEQY
NA	TRBV18	ASSRDSNYNEQF
NA	TRBV9	ASSVAGTGGSETQY
NA	TRBV7-8	ASSHAGELGYEQY
NA	TRBV5-1	ASSLVGSNTEAF
NA	TRBV5-4	ASSPGQDMNTEAF
NA	TRBV6-5	ASRTGNVEAF
NA	TRBV10-1	ASSEAGSKGTEAF
few	TRBV12-5	ASAGRGTTEAF
once	TRBV18	ASSEDRGEQF
large	TRBV2	ASKWTSGGPNTGELF
NA	TRBV9	ASSVRSSGQAYNEQF
few	TRBV11-2	ASSFSLAGPQGDTQY
NA	TRBV5-1	ASSLGGSGSYNEQF
few	TRBV29-1	SAPTGAQETQY
NA	TRBV28	ASSVTLNTEAF
NA	TRBV29-1	SATGQGGGNYGYT
NA	TRBV2	ASSGDSLSSGANVLT
NA	TRBV5-4	ASSRTGRTYNEQF
NA	TRBV6-6	ASSYSKAQAF